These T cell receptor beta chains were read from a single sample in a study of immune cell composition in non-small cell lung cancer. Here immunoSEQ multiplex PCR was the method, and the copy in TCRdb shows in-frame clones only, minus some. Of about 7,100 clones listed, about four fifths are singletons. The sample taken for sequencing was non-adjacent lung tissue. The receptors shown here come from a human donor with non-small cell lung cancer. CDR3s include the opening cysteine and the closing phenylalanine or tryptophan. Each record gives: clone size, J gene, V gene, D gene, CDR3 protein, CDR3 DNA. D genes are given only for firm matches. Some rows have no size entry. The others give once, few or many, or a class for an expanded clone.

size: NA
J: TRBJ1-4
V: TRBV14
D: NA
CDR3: CASSQRPSEKLFF
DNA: TGTGCCAGCAGCCAACGTCCGAGTGAAAAACTGTTTTTT

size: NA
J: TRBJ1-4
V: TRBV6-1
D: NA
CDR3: CASSEPGEEEKLFF
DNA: TGTGCTAGCAGTGAACCCGGGGAGGAAGAAAAACTGTTTTTT

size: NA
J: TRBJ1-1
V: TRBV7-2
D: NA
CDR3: CASSPDGGEAFF
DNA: TGTGCCAGCAGCCCCGACGGGGGTGAAGCTTTCTTT

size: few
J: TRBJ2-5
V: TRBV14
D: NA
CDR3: CASSLAPQETQYF
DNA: TGTGCCAGCAGCCTAGCCCCTCAAGAGACCCAGTACTTC

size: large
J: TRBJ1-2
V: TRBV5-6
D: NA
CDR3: CASSLGGLQWSRGYTF
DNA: TGTGCCAGCAGCTTGGGAGGGCTCCAGTGGTCGAGGGGCTACACCTTC

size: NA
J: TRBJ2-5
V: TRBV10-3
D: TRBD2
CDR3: CAISELKPGLSAETQYF
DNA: TGTGCCATCAGTGAGTTAAAACCGGGACTAAGCGCGGAGACCCAGTACTTC

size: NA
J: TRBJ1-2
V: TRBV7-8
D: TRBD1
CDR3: CASSLGDSNLNYGYTF
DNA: TGTGCCAGCAGCTTAGGGGACAGCAATTTAAACTATGGCTACACCTTC

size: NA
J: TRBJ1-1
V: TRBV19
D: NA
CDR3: CASSPDLGNTEAFF
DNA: TGTGCCAGTAGTCCGGACCTCGGGAACACTGAAGCTTTCTTT

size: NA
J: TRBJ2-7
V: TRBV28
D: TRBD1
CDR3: CASRARQGRHEQYF
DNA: TGTGCCAGCAGAGCCCGACAGGGGCGACACGAGCAGTACTTC

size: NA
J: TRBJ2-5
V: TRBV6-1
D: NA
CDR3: CASSAGRVQETQYF
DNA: TGTGCCAGCAGCGCGGGGCGAGTACAAGAGACCCAGTACTTC

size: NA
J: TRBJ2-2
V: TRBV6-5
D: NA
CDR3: CASSYSREGNTGELFF
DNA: TGTGCCAGCAGTTACTCCCGAGAGGGGAACACCGGGGAGCTGTTTTTT

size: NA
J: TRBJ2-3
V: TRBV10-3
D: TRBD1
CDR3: CAISVGTGGADTQYF
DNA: TGTGCCATCAGTGTCGGGACAGGGGGCGCAGATACGCAGTATTTT

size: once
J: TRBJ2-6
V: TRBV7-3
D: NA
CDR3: CASSLPGSSGANVLTF
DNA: TGTGCCAGCAGCTTACCCGGCAGCTCTGGGGCCAACGTCCTGACTTTC

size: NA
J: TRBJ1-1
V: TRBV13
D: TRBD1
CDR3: CASSVDRGTEAFF
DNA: TGTGCCAGCAGCGTCGACAGGGGCACTGAAGCTTTCTTT

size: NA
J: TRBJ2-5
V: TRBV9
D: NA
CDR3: CASSVESGGQETQYF
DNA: TGTGCCAGCAGCGTAGAGTCGGGGGGCCAGGAGACCCAGTACTTC

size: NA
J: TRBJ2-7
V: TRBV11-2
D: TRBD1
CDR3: CASSLSRQGAYEQYF
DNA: TGTGCCAGCAGCTTAAGTCGACAGGGGGCCTACGAGCAGTACTTC

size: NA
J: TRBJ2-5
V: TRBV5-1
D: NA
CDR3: CASSSTTQGSQETQYF
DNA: TGCGCCAGCAGCTCAACCACACAGGGTTCCCAAGAGACCCAGTACTTC

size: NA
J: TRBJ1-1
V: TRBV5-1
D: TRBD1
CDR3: CASSLTTGGAEDTEAFF
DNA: TGCGCCAGCAGCTTGACCACAGGGGGCGCGGAGGACACTGAAGCTTTCTTT

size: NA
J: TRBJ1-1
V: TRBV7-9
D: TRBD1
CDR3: CASSNTGVATEAFF
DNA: TGTGCCAGCAGCAATACAGGGGTCGCCACTGAAGCTTTCTTT

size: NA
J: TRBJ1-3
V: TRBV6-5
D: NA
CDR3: CASSSIGGRTIYF
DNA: TGTGCCAGCAGTTCAATCGGGGGGAGAACCATATATTTT

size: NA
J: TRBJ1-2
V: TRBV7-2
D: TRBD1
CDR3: CASSPLTGTGNGYTF
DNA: TGTGCCAGCAGCCCACTAACCGGGACAGGGAATGGCTACACCTTC

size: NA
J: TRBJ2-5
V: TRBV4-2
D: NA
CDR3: CASSPGHSAGRETQYF
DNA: TGTGCCAGCAGCCCTGGACACTCCGCAGGGAGAGAGACCCAGTACTTC

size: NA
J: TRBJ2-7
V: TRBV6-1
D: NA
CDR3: CATTMAYEQYF
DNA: TGTGCCACGACCATGGCCTACGAGCAGTACTTC

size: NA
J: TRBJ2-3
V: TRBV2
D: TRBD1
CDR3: CASRLLRTGESTDTQYF
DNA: TGTGCCAGCAGGCTCCTACGGACAGGAGAAAGCACAGATACGCAGTATTTT

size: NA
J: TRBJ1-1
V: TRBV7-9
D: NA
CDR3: CASSLSGSRGNTEAFF
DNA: TGTGCCAGCAGCTTGTCGGGCAGTCGGGGGAACACTGAAGCTTTCTTT

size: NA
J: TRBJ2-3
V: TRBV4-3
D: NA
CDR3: CASSRRLDSTDTQYF
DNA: TGCGCCAGCAGCAGGAGGCTAGATAGCACAGATACGCAGTATTTT

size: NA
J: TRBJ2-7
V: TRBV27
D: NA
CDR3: CASSLSDGYEQYF
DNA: TGTGCCAGCAGTTTGTCGGACGGGTACGAGCAGTACTTC

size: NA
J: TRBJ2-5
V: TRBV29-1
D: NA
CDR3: CSVGGLGETQYF
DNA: TGCAGCGTTGGGGGGCTCGGGGAGACCCAGTACTTC

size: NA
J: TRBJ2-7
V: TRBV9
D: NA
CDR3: CASSVQAGDSYEQYF
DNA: TGTGCCAGCAGCGTACAGGCAGGGGACTCCTACGAGCAGTACTTC

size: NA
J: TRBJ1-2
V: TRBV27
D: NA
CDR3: CASSSLNNNYGYTF
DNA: TGTGCCAGCAGTTCCTTAAATAACAACTATGGCTACACCTTC

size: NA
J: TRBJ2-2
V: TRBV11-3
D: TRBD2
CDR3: CASSPGGGAEGGELFF
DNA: TGTGCCAGCAGCCCGGGCGGGGGGGCCGAAGGCGGGGAGCTGTTTTTT

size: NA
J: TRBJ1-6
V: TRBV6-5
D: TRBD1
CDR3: CASSKTGSRPLHF
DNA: TGTGCCAGCAGTAAGACAGGGTCAAGGCCCCTCCACTTT

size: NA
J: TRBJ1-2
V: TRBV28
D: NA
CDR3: CVTVAGRLRWNYTF
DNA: TGTGTAACAGTCGCGGGACGACTAAGATGGAACTACACCTTC

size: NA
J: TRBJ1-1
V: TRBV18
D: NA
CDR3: CASSPTSFNTEAFF
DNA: TGTGCCAGCTCACCGACATCGTTCAACACTGAAGCTTTCTTT

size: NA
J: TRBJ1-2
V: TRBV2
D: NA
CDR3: CASSEASGTIYGYTF
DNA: TGTGCCAGCAGTGAAGCCTCGGGAACGATCTATGGCTACACCTTC

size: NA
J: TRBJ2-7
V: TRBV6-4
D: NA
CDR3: CASSQTRYEQYF
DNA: TGTGCCAGCAGCCAGACCCGTTACGAGCAGTACTTC

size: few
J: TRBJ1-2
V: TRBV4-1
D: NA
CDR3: CASSQERGSYYGYTF
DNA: TGCGCCAGCAGCCAAGAGAGGGGCAGTTACTATGGCTACACCTTC

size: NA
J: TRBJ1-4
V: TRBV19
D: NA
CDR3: CASSIRGNEKLFF
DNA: TGTGCCAGTAGTATTCGCGGGAATGAAAAACTGTTTTTT

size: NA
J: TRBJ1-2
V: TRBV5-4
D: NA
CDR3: CASSLESGGLNYGYTF
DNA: TGTGCCAGCAGCTTGGAATCTGGGGGACTTAACTATGGCTACACCTTC

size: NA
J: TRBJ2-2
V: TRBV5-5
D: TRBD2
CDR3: CASSSGLTTGELFF
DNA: TGTGCCAGCAGCTCGGGACTAACCACCGGGGAGCTGTTTTTT

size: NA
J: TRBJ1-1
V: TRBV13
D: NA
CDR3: CASSLGRGRRAEAFF
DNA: TGTGCCAGCAGCTTAGGCAGGGGACGAAGGGCTGAAGCTTTCTTT

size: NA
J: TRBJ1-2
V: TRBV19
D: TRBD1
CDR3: CASNIGTDYGYTF
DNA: TGTGCCAGTAATATAGGGACAGACTATGGCTACACCTTC

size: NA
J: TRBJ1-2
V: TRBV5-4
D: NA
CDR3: CASSWARGDGYTF
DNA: TGTGCCAGCAGCTGGGCTCGGGGCGATGGCTACACTTTC

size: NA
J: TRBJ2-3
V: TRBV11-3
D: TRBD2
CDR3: CASSLGLAGPMDTQYF
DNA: TGTGCCAGCAGCTTAGGGCTAGCGGGGCCGATGGATACGCAGTATTTT

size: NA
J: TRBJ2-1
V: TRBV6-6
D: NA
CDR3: CASSWGRTYNEQFF
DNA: TGTGCCAGCAGTTGGGGAAGGACCTACAATGAGCAGTTCTTC

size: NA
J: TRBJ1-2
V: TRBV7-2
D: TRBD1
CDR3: CASSQGQDYGYTF
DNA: TGTGCCAGCAGTCAGGGACAGGACTATGGCTACACCTTC

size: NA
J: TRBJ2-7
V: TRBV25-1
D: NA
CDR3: CASSPPGPGRYEQYF
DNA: TGTGCCAGCAGTCCTCCAGGGCCGGGCCGGTACGAGCAGTACTTC

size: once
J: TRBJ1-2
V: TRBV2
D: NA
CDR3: CASSGMGTGYTF
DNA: TGTGCCAGCAGTGGAATGGGAACTGGCTACACCTTC

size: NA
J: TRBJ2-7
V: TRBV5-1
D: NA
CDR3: CASSPQGFGYEQYF
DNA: TGCGCCAGCAGCCCACAGGGTTTCGGCTACGAGCAGTACTTC

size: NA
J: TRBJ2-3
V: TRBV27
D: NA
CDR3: CASRAYLGIGGTDTQYF
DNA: TGTGCCAGCAGGGCGTACTTGGGTATAGGAGGCACAGATACGCAGTATTTT